The source of this TCR beta chain is a study of prognosis after radiotherapy for stage I lung cancer. V dropped 5 bases and J dropped 9; count of bases not matched to a gene: 3. The length of the CDR3 is 12 residues. Germline V gene data show CDR1 as SGHVS and CDR2 as FQNEAQ. Amplification of TCR beta CDR3 from genomic DNA used two-round multiplex PCR. For every TRBV and TRBJ gene, a specific primer was used in first-round PCR. TCRdb ran MiXCR on the multiplex PCR reads and lists one entry per CDR3 protein. Among tens of thousands of distinct CDR3 sequences listed, 40% to 55% were seen once. As concerns this clonotype: Only one base separates this from a far larger clonotype, so it likely reflects a read error.

This sequence originates from a donor aged 50 or older with non-small cell lung cancer. The sample was PBMCs, taken before or after stereotactic body radiation therapy (not recorded which). The J gene is TRBJ2-1, the V gene TRBV7-8, with 8 bases identical to TRBD1. CDR3 residues: CASSLDRAEQFF. The DNA for the CDR3 is TGTGCCAGCAGCCTGGACAGGGCTGAGCAGTTCTTC.